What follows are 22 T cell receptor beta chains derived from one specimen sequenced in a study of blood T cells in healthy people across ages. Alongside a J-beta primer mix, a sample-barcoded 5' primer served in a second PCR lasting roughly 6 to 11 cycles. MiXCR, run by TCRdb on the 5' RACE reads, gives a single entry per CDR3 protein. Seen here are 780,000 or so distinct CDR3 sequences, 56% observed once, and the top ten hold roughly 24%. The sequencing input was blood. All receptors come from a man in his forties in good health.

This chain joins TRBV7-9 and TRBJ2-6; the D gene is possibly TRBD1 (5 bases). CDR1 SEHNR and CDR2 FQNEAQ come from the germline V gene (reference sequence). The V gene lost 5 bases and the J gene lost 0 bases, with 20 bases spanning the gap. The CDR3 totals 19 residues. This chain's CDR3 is CASSPQGPVSSSGANVLTF. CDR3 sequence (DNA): TGTGCCAGCAGCCCGCAGGGCCCCGTCTCTAGCTCTGGGGCCAACGTCCTGACTTTC.

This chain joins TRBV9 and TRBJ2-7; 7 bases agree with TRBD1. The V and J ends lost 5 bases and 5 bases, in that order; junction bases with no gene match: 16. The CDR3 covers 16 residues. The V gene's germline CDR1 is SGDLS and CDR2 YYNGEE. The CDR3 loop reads CASSLLTGAPQNEQYF. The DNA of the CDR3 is TGTGCCAGCAGTTTACTTACAGGGGCCCCTCAAAACGAGCAGTACTTC. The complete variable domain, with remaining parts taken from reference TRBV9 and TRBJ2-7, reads DSGVTQTPKHLITATGQRVTLRCSPRSGDLSVYWYQQSLDQGLQFLIQYYNGEERAKGNILERFSAQQFPDLHSELNLSSLELGDSALYFCASSLLTGAPQNEQYFGPGTRLTVT.

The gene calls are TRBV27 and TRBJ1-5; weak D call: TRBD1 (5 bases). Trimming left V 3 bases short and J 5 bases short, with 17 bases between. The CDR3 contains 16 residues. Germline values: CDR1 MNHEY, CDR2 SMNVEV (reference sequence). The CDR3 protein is CASSFQGGRVDQPQHF. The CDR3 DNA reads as TGTGCCAGCAGTTTCCAGGGAGGTAGAGTTGATCAGCCCCAGCATTTT.

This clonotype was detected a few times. The CDR3 protein is CASSEAWLAGVLEQYF. The CDR3 bases are TGTGCCAGCAGTGAAGCGTGGCTAGCGGGCGTTCTCGAGCAGTACTTC. The V gene is TRBV6-1, the J gene TRBJ2-7, with 8 bases matching TRBD2. The J segment lost 6 bases and the V segment lost 0 bases, leaving 10 bases of the junction unmatched. The germline gives CDR1 MNHNS, CDR2 SASEGT. The CDR3 spans 16 residues.

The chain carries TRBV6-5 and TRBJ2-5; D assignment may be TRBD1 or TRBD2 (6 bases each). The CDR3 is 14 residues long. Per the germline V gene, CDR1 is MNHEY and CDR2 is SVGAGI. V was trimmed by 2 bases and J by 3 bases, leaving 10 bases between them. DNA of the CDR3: TGTGCCAGCAGTTACGGGGGGCTGGAAGAGACCCAGTACTTC. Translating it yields CASSYGGLEETQYF.

The CDR3 region has the DNA TGTGCCAGCAGTCCTGGGACTAGCCGCCGCTACGAGCAGTACTTC. Residues: CASSPGTSRRYEQYF. J is TRBJ2-7 and V is TRBV14, with 9 bases identical to TRBD2. Germline V gene lookup returns CDR1 SGHDN and CDR2 FVKESK. CDR3 length: 15 amino acids. The V gene end was trimmed by 6 bases and the J gene end by 3 bases; junction bases not matched to a gene: 9.

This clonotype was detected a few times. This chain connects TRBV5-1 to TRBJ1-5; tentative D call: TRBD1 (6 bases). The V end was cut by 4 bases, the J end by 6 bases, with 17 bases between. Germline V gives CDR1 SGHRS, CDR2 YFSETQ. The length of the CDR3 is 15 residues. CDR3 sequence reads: CASSLWTGAGQPQHF. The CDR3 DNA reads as TGCGCCAGCAGCCTTTGGACGGGGGCTGGTCAGCCCCAGCATTTT.

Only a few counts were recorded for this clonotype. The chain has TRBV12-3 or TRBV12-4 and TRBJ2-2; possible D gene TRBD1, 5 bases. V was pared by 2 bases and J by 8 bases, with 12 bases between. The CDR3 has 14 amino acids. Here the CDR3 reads CASSLRGSVGELFF. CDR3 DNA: TGTGCCAGCAGTTTAAGGGGATCTGTTGGGGAGCTGTTTTTT.

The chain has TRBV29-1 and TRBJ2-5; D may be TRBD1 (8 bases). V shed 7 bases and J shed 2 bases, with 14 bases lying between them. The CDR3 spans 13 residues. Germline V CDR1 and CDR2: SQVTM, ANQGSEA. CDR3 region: CSATGGGQETQYF. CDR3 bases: TGCAGCGCTACAGGGGGGGGACAAGAGACCCAGTACTTC.

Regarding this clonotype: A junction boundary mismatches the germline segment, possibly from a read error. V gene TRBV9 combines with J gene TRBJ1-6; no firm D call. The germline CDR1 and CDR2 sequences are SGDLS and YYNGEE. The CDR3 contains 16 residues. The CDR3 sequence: CASSVAPDKLNSPLHF. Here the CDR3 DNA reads TGTGCCAGCAGCGTAGCTCCAGACAAGCTTAATTCGCCCCTCCACTTT.

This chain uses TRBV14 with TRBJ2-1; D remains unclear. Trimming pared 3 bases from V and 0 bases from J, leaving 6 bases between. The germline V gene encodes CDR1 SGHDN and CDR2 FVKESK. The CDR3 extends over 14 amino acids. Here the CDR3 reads CASSHSNSYNEQFF. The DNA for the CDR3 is TGTGCCAGCAGCCATAGTAACTCCTACAATGAGCAGTTCTTC.

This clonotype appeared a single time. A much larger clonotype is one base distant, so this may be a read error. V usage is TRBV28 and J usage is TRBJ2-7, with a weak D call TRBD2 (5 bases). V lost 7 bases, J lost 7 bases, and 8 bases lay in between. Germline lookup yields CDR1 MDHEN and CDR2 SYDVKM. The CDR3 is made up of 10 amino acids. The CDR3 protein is CASNGNEQYF. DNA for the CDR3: TGTGCCAGCAACGGGAATGAGCAGTACTTC.

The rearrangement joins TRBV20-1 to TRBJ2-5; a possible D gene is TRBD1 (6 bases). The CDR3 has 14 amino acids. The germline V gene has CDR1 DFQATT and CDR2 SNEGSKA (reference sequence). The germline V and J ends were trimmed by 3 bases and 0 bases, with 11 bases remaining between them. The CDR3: CSASGDTYQETQYF. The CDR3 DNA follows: TGCAGTGCTAGCGGGGACACGTACCAAGAGACCCAGTACTTC.

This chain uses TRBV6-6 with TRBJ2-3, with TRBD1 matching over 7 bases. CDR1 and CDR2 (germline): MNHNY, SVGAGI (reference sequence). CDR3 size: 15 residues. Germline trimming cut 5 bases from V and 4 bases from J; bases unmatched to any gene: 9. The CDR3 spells CASSDWDRGSDTQYF. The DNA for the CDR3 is TGTGCCAGCAGTGATTGGGACAGAGGTTCAGATACGCAGTATTTT.

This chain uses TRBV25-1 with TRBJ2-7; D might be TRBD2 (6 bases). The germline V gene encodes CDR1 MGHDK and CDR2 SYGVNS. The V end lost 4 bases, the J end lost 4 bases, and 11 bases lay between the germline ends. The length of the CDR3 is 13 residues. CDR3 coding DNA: TGTGCCAGCAGTGGCTTCGGGAGTTACGAGCAGTACTTC. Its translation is CASSGFGSYEQYF.

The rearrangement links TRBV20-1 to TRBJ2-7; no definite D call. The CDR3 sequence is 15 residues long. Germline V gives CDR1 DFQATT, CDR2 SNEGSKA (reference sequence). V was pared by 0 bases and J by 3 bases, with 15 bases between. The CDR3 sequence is CSARDGPISYYEQYF. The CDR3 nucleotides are TGCAGTGCTAGAGATGGACCAATTTCCTACTACGAGCAGTACTTC.

CDR3 coding DNA: TGTGCCAGCAGCGCCGGACAGAGTTCACCCCTCCACTTT. It codes for CASSAGQSSPLHF. This rearrangement joins TRBV7-3 to TRBJ1-6, with D tentatively TRBD1 (6 bases). This CDR3 spans 13 amino acids. The germline gives CDR1 SGHTA, CDR2 FQGTGA. Trimming cost V 5 bases and J 9 bases, with 11 bases left between them.

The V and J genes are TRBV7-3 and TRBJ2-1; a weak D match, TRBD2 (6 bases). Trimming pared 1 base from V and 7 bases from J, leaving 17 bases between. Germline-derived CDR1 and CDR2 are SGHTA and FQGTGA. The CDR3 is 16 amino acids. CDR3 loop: CASSLRGGVGENEQFF. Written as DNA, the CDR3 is TGTGCCAGCAGCTTAAGGGGCGGGGTGGGCGAGAATGAGCAGTTCTTC.

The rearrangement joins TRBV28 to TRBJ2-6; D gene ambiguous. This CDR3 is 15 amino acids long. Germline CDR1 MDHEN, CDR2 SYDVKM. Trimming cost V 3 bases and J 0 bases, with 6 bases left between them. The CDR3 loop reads CASSFARSGANVLTF. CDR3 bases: TGTGCCAGCAGTTTTGCCCGCTCTGGGGCCAACGTCCTGACTTTC.

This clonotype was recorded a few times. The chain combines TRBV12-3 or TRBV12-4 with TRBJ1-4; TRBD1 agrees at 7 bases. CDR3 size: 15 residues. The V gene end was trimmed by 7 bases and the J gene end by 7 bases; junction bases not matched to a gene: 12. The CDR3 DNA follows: TGTGCCAGCAACCCCCCGACAGGGATTGTTGAAAAACTGTTTTTT. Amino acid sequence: CASNPPTGIVEKLFF.

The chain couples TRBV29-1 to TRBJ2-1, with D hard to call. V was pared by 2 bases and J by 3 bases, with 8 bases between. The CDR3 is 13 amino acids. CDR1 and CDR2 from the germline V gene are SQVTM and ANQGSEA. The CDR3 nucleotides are TGCAGCGTTGAACCAGATTTCTACAATGAGCAGTTCTTC. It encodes CSVEPDFYNEQFF.

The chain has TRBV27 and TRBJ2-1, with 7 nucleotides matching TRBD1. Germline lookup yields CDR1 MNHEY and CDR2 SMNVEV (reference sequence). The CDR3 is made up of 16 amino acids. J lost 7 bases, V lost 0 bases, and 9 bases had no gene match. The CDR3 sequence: CASSLSRGQVTNEQFF. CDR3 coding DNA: TGTGCCAGCAGTTTATCCCGCGGACAGGTCACTAATGAGCAGTTCTTC.